This T cell receptor beta chain was profiled in a study of patients and donors after allogeneic stem cell transplantation. This CDR3 has 11 amino acids. Trimming shortened V by 3 bases and J by 6 bases, and 3 bases separated the two germline ends. TCRdb called the RT-PCR reads again in MiXCR, with one record for every CDR3 protein. The sample lists roughly 190,000 distinct CDR3 sequences, approximately 41% occurring once. In this sample, this clonotype turned up a few times. Sequenced material: blood, either unsorted or a sorted T cell fraction (not recorded which). The TCR was taken from a human donor who was either an allogeneic HSCT recipient or a stem cell or donor lymphocyte infusion donor (not recorded which). It is not recorded whose cells these are; they may come from a transplant donor. V gene TRBV12-3 or TRBV12-4 combines with J gene TRBJ2-1; D is ambiguous. This CDR3 reads CASSLTNEQFF. The CDR3 DNA is TGTGCCAGCAGTTTGACCAATGAGCAGTTCTTC.